The 14 T cell receptor beta chains presented below share a single source sample, sequenced in a study of persistence of HIV-infected CD4 T cells. An overlapping HIV-1 Gag peptide pool stimulated these cells at 0.95 to 1 ug/peptide/mL. CD40L/CD69 double-negative CD45RO-high memory CD4+ T cells were collected. Sequencing used immunoSEQ version 4 in survey mode. Assay: immunoSEQ multiplex PCR; the TCRdb copy retains only in-frame clones and omits some. The data show just over 35,000 clones, 85% seen once. These receptors have no identified antigens. Sequencing used cultured CD4+ T cells from PBMCs, obtained from a patient who received antiretroviral therapy. These receptors were collected from an adult with HIV. The donor label of this sample is uncertain.

The J gene is TRBJ2-7, the V gene TRBV21-1. TRBV21-1 is a documented pseudogene. The CDR3 is 11 amino acids. CDR3 sequence reads: CASSKEAEQYF. CDR3 bases: TGTGCCAGCAGCAAAGAGGCCGAGCAGTACTTC.

V gene TRBV20-1 combines with J gene TRBJ1-1; weak D call: TRBD1 (6 bases). CDR1 DFQATT and CDR2 SNEGSKA come from the germline V gene (reference sequence). The CDR3 runs to 13 residues. V lost 3 bases and J 3 bases, leaving 11 bases between the germline ends. This CDR3 is CSASQGPYTEAFF. The DNA of the CDR3 is TGCAGTGCTAGTCAGGGGCCTTACACTGAAGCTTTCTTT.

CDR3 sequence: CASSPLGGSYTF. DNA for the CDR3: TGTGCCAGCAGTCCCCTGGGAGGGAGCTACACCTTC. This chain joins TRBV6-2 or TRBV6-3 and TRBJ1-2; D call uncertain. Deletions cut 5 bases from V and 9 bases from J, with 13 bases between. The CDR3 consists of 12 residues. The germline V gene encodes CDR1 MNHEY and CDR2 SVGEGT.

This clone was observed a handful of times. The J gene is TRBJ1-1, the V gene TRBV3-1 (or the pseudogene TRBV3-2); 8 positions match TRBD1. The CDR3 is 13 residues long. CDR1 LGHDT and CDR2 YNNKEL come from the germline V gene (reference sequence). Trimming cost V 6 bases and J 8 bases; bases outside gene matches: 8. The chain's CDR3 is CASRRLGDREAFF. The CDR3 nucleotides read TGTGCCAGCAGGCGGTTAGGGGACAGGGAAGCTTTCTTT.

The J gene is TRBJ1-4, the V gene TRBV3-1 (or the pseudogene TRBV3-2); TRBD1 aligns across 9 bases. CDR1 is LGHDT and CDR2 is YNNKEL in the germline V gene (reference sequence). V lost 4 bases and J lost 8; bases outside the gene matches: 11. CDR3 length: 16 amino acids. CDR3: CASSLPVGQGREKLFF. CDR3 nucleotides: TGTGCCAGCAGCCTTCCCGTCGGACAGGGGAGAGAAAAACTGTTTTTT.

This chain joins TRBV19 and TRBJ2-2; 7 bases line up with TRBD2. The J segment lost 3 bases and the V segment lost 6 bases, leaving 10 bases of the junction unmatched. From germline, CDR1 is LNHDA and CDR2 SQIVND (reference sequence). This CDR3 spans 16 amino acids. The CDR3 region has the DNA TGTGCCAGTAGGGACCACGGCGGGGGTGACACCGGGGAGCTGTTTTTT. Protein: CASRDHGGGDTGELFF.

This sequence joins TRBV28 and TRBJ2-7; D may be TRBD2 (6 bases). This CDR3 spans 14 amino acids. Trimming cost V 2 bases and J 2 bases, with 10 bases left between them. In germline, CDR1 is MDHEN, CDR2 SYDVKM. CDR3 coding DNA: TGTGCCAGCAGTTTAGGTGGGGGGACCTACGAGCAGTACTTC. Amino acids: CASSLGGGTYEQYF.

In its sample, this clone was seen once. The rearrangement joins TRBV6-5 to TRBJ2-5; 9 bases agree with TRBD2. The CDR3 has 14 residues. V shed 2 bases and J 5 bases; nucleotides not matched to a gene: 3. The germline gives CDR1 MNHEY, CDR2 SVGAGI. The CDR3 DNA is TGTGCCAGCAGTTACGGCGGGGGGGATGAGACCCAGTACTTC. Residues: CASSYGGGDETQYF.

The chain carries TRBV29-1 and TRBJ2-5; no reliable D call. Germline V gives CDR1 SQVTM, CDR2 ANQGSEA. V lost 3 bases, J lost 5 bases, and 7 bases lay in between. The CDR3 runs to 11 residues. In DNA, the CDR3 is TGCAGCGTTGACCTGGGGGAGACCCAGTACTTC. Translated: CSVDLGETQYF.

V usage is TRBV27 and J usage is TRBJ2-3; 9 nucleotides line up with TRBD1. The CDR3 totals 15 residues. Germline CDR1 MNHEY, CDR2 SMNVEV (reference sequence). The V segment lost 5 bases and the J segment 5 bases; nucleotides outside the gene matches: 8. CDR3: CASSPNRGLRDTQYF. CDR3 bases: TGTGCCAGCAGTCCGAACAGGGGGCTCCGAGATACGCAGTATTTT.

The chain carries TRBV4-1 and TRBJ2-3; TRBD1 matches at 8 bases. The ends lost 3 bases at V and 3 bases at J; junction bases unmatched: 5. This CDR3 contains 15 residues. Looked up from germline, CDR1 is MGHRA and CDR2 is YSYEKL. CDR3 sequence: CASSQTDRATDTQYF. The CDR3 region has the DNA TGCGCCAGCAGCCAGACGGACAGGGCTACAGATACGCAGTATTTT.

The chain has TRBV2 and TRBJ1-2; D is uncertain. The CDR3 has 14 amino acids. Germline V gene sequence: CDR1 SNHLY, CDR2 FYNNEI. V was pared by 8 bases and J by 3 bases, with 16 bases between. CDR3 bases: TGTGCCAGCTCCAACCCCGACACCTACTATGGCTACACCTTC. Translated: CASSNPDTYYGYTF.

This clone was seen only once. The chain is built from TRBV10-3 and TRBJ1-2; TRBD1 agrees at 7 bases. After removal of 6 bases from V and 4 bases from J, the junction contained 11 bases not matched to a gene. CDR1 and CDR2 from the germline V gene are ENHRY and SYGVKD. The CDR3 sequence is 15 residues long. CDR3 sequence: CAIRERDSRGYGYTF. CDR3 nucleotide sequence: TGTGCCATCAGGGAAAGGGACAGTCGCGGCTATGGCTACACCTTC.

The J gene is TRBJ2-5, the V gene TRBV6-5; the match to TRBD1 covers 9 bases. The CDR3 spans 15 residues. Trimming took 4 bases from V and 1 from J; bases not matched to a gene: 4. The germline gives CDR1 MNHEY, CDR2 SVGAGI. DNA of the CDR3: TGTGCCAGCAGTTCCACAGGGGGCCCCCAAGAGACCCAGTACTTC. Translated, it gives CASSSTGGPQETQYF.